Reported below is one T cell receptor (beta chain). This sample stems from a study of CD8+ T cells in alopecia areata. Across the whole study: Severity scoring for treated patients was based on the percentage of affected scalp area.

This CDR3 is 15 amino acids long. Germline CDR1 is LNHNV and CDR2 is YYDKDF (reference sequence). Unmatched junction bases numbered 8, after V lost 3 bases and J lost 9 bases. Following RNA extraction, reverse transcription yielded cDNA that acted as the sequencing template. Repertoires were generated with immunoSEQ multiplex PCR, while TCRdb's copy carries only in-frame clones and drops some. This table has 110,000 or so clones, 56% appearing once. Treatment: oral pan-JAK inhibitor, 5-10 mg twice daily. V is TRBV15 and J is TRBJ1-6, with 7 nucleotides matching TRBD1. This TCR was sampled from a human donor with alopecia areata. Material: CD4+ T cells sorted from blood, obtained at week 24, from a patient treated with tofacitinib. This CDR3 is CATSRGDRKGSPLHF. The CDR3 DNA is TGTGCCACCAGCAGGGGGGACAGAAAGGGTTCACCCCTCCACTTT.